The rows below give T cell receptor beta chains drawn from one sample of a study of graft-versus-host responses after intestinal transplantation. The data were produced by immunoSEQ multiplex PCR, yet TCRdb's version contains in-frame clones alone and is incomplete. The table shows 98,000 or so clones, with around 88% occurring only once. Sample: PBMCs, taken 255 days after intestinal transplant. The source of these receptors is a human patient who received an intestinal transplant, so some T cells may come from the graft donor. CDR3s include the opening cysteine and the closing phenylalanine or tryptophan.

J gene: TRBJ2-5
CDR3 length: 11
V gene: TRBV7-8
CDR3 protein: CASTIGETQYF

J gene: TRBJ2-3
CDR3 length: 12
V gene: TRBV4-1
CDR3 protein: CASGGSTDTQYF

J gene: TRBJ1-1
CDR3 length: 12
V gene: TRBV30
CDR3 protein: CAWGRGSTEAFF

J gene: TRBJ2-1
CDR3 length: 16
V gene: TRBV4-2
CDR3 protein: CASSQVITGARNEQFF

J gene: TRBJ1-1
CDR3 length: 13
V gene: TRBV27
CDR3 protein: CASSLSQGAEAFF

J gene: TRBJ1-4
CDR3 length: 16
V gene: TRBV9
CDR3 protein: CASSPNGQPTNEKLFF

J gene: TRBJ1-1
CDR3 length: 13
V gene: TRBV6-1
CDR3 protein: CASSETQGTEAFF

J gene: TRBJ1-4
CDR3 length: 15
V gene: TRBV5-1
CDR3 protein: CASSPAGGGGEKLFF

J gene: TRBJ1-2
CDR3 length: 15
V gene: TRBV28
CDR3 protein: CASSLGRRDYYGYTF

J gene: TRBJ2-3
CDR3 length: 15
V gene: TRBV11-2
CDR3 protein: CASSLDRAGADTQYF

J gene: TRBJ2-5
CDR3 length: 14
V gene: TRBV7-2
CDR3 protein: CASSLVGGQETQYF

J gene: TRBJ2-7
CDR3 length: 14
V gene: TRBV6-6
CDR3 protein: CASSYFGTPNEQYF

J gene: TRBJ2-7
CDR3 length: 13
V gene: TRBV6-5
CDR3 protein: CASSYSGLYEQYF

J gene: TRBJ2-7
CDR3 length: 16
V gene: TRBV4-1
CDR3 protein: CASSQGGPGQPYEQYF

J gene: TRBJ2-2
CDR3 length: 16
V gene: TRBV6-1
CDR3 protein: CASSDFDRANTGELFF

J gene: TRBJ2-7
CDR3 length: 14
V gene: TRBV10-2
CDR3 protein: CASRLAGGFYEQYF

J gene: TRBJ1-1
CDR3 length: 11
V gene: TRBV29-1
CDR3 protein: CSAETTGEAFF